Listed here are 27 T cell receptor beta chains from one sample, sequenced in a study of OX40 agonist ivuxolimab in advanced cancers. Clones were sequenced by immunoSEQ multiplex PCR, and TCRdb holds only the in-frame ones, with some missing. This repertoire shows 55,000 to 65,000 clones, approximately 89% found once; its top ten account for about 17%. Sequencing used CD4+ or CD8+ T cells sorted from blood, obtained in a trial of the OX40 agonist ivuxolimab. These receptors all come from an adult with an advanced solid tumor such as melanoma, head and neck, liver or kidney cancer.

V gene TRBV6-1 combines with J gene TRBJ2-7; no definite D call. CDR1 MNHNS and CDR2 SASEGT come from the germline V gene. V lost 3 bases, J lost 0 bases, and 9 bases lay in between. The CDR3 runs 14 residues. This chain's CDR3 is CASSEGGTSYEQYF. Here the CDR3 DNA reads TGTGCCAGCAGTGAGGGCGGAACCTCCTACGAGCAGTACTTC.

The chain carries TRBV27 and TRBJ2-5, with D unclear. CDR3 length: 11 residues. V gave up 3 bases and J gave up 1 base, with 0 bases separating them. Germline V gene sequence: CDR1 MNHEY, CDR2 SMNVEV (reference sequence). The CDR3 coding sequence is TGTGCCAGCAGTTTCCAAGAGACCCAGTACTTC. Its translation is CASSFQETQYF.

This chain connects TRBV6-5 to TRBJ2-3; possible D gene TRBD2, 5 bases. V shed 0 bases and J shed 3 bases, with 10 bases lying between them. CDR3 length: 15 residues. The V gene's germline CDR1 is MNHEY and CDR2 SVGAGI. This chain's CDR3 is CASSYSTRETDTQYF. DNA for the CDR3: TGTGCCAGCAGTTACTCGACAAGGGAGACAGATACGCAGTATTTT.

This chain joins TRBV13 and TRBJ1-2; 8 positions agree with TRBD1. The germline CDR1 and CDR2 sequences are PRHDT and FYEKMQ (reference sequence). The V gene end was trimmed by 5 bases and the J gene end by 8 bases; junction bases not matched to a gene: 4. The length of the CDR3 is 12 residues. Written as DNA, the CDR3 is TGTGCCAGCAGCGCAGGGGGCGGGGGCTACACCTTC. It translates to CASSAGGGGYTF.

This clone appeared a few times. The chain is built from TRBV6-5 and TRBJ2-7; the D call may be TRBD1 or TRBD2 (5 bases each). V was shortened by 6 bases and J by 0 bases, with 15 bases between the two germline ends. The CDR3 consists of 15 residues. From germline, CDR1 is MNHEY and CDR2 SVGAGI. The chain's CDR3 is CASSPTPGSSYEQYF. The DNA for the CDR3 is TGTGCCAGCAGCCCCACCCCAGGGAGCTCCTACGAGCAGTACTTC.

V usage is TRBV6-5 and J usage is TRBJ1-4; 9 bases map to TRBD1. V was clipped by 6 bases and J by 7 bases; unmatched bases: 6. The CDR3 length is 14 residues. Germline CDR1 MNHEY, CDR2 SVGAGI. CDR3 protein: CASRPGTGFEKLFF. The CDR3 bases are TGTGCCAGCAGGCCCGGGACAGGGTTTGAAAAACTGTTTTTT.

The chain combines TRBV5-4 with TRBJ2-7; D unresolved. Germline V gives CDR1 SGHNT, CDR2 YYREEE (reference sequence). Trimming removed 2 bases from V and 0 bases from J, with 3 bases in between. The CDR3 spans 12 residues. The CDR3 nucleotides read TGTGCCAGCAGCTTCTACTCCTACGAGCAGTACTTC. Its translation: CASSFYSYEQYF.

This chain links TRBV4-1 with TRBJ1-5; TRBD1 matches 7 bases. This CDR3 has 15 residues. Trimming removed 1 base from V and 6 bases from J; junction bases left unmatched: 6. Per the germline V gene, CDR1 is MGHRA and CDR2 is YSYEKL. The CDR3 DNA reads TGCGCCAGCAGCCAAGTACAGGGGAGTACTCAGCCCCAGCATTTT. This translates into CASSQVQGSTQPQHF.

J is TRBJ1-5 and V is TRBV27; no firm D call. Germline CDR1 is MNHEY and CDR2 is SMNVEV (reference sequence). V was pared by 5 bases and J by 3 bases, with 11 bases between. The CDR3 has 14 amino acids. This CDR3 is CASSPRLPNQPQHF. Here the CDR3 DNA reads TGTGCCAGCAGTCCCCGATTACCCAATCAGCCCCAGCATTTT.

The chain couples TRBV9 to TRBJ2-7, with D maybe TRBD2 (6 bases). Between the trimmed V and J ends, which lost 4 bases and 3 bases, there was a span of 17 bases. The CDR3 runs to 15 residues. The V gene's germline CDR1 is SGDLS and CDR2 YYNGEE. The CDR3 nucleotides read TGTGCCAGCAGCTCCACAGCGGGCCCGTTCTACGAGCAGTACTTC. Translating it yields CASSSTAGPFYEQYF.

CDR3 nucleotide sequence: TGTGCCAGCAGTTCGGGACTAGCGGTCGAGACCCAGTACTTC. This gives the protein CASSSGLAVETQYF. The chain employs TRBV27 and TRBJ2-5; 11 nucleotides match TRBD2. V trimming: 4 bases; J trimming: 5 bases; junction bases outside the gene matches: 3. The CDR3 loop spans 14 amino acids. Germline V gene sequence: CDR1 MNHEY, CDR2 SMNVEV (reference sequence).

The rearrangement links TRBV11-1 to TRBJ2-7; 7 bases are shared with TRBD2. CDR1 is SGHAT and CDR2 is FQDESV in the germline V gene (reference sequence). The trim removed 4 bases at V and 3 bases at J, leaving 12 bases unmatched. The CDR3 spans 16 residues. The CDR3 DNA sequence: TGTGCCAGCAGCTCCAGGGTTTACGGGGGGATCTACGAGCAGTACTTC. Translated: CASSSRVYGGIYEQYF.

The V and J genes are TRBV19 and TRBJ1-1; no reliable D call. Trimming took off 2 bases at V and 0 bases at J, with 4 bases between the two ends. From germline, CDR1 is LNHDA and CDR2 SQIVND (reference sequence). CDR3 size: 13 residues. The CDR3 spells CASSIQLNTEAFF. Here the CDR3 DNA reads TGTGCCAGTAGTATACAGCTGAACACTGAAGCTTTCTTT.

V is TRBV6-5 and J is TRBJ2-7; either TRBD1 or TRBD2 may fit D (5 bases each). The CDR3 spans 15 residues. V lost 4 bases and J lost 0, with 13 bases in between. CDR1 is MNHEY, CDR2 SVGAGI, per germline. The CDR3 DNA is TGTGCCAGCAGTTTGGGACGGTGGAGCTCCTACGAGCAGTACTTC. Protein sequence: CASSLGRWSSYEQYF.

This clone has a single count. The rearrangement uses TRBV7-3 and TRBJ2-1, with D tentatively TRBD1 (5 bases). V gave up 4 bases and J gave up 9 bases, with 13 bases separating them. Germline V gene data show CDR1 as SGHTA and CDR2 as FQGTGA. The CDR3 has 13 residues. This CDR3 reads CASSSLVTGEQFF. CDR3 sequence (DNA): TGTGCCAGCAGCTCCCTCGTTACAGGTGAGCAGTTCTTC.

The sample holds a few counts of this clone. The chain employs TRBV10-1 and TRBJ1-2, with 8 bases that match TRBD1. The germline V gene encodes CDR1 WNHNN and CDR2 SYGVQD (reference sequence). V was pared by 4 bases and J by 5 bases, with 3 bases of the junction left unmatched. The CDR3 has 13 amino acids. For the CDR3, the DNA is TGCGCCAGCAGTGTGGACAGGGCGTATGGCTACACCTTC. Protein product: CASSVDRAYGYTF.

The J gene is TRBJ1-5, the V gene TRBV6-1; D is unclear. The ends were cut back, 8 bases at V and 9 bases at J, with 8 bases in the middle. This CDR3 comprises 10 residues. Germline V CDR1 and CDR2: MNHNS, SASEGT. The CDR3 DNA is TGTGCCAGCGGGAAAAGGCCCCAGCATTTT. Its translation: CASGKRPQHF.

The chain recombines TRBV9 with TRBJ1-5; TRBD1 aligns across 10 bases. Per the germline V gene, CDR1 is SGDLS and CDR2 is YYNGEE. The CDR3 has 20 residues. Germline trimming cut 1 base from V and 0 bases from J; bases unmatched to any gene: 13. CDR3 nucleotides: TGTGCCAGCAGCGTACTCCCCCGGGACAGGGGCCCTTATAGCAATCAGCCCCAGCATTTT. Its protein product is CASSVLPRDRGPYSNQPQHF.

In DNA form, the CDR3 reads TGTGCCAGCAGTTCAACCCTTTATGAGCAGTTCTTC. This sequence encodes CASSSTLYEQFF. The V and J genes are TRBV27 and TRBJ2-1, with D unresolved. The germline gives CDR1 MNHEY, CDR2 SMNVEV (reference sequence). V shed 4 bases and J shed 8 bases, with 9 bases lying between them. This CDR3 region has 12 residues.

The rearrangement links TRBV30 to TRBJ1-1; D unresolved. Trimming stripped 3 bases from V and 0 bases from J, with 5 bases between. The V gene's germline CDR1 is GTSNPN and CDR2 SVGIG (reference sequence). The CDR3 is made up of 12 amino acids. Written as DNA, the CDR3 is TGTGCCTGGAGGTCTATGAACACTGAAGCTTTCTTT. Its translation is CAWRSMNTEAFF.

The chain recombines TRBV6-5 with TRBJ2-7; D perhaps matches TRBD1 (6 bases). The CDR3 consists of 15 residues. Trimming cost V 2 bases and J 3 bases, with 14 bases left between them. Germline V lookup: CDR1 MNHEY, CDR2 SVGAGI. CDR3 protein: CASSYDVRDNYEQYF. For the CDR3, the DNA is TGTGCCAGCAGTTACGACGTCAGGGACAACTACGAGCAGTACTTC.

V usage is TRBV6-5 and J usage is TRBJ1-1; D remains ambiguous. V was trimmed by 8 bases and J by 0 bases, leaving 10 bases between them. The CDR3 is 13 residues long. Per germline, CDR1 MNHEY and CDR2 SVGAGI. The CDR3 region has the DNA TGTGCCAGCCTGGCAGCCATGAACACTGAAGCTTTCTTT. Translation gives CASLAAMNTEAFF.

The CDR3 nucleotides read TGTGCCAGCAGTTCACGACTAGAGCAGTACTTC. This codes for CASSSRLEQYF. This rearrangement joins TRBV6-5 to TRBJ2-7, with D perhaps TRBD2 (5 bases). Looked up from germline, CDR1 is MNHEY and CDR2 is SVGAGI. This CDR3 has 11 residues. Trimming took 4 bases from V and 7 from J, leaving 8 bases between them.

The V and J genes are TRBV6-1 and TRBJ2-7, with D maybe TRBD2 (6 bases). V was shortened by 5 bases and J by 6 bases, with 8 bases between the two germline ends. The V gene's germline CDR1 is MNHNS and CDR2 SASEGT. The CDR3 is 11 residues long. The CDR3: CASSPGGEQYF. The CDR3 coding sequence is TGTGCCAGCAGTCCCGGGGGCGAGCAGTACTTC.

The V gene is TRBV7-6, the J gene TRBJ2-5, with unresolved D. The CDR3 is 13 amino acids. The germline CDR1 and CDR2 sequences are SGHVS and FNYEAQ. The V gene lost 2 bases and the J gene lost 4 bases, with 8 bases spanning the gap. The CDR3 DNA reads TGTGCCAGCAGCTTACGGTTACGAGAGACCCAGTACTTC. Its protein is CASSLRLRETQYF.

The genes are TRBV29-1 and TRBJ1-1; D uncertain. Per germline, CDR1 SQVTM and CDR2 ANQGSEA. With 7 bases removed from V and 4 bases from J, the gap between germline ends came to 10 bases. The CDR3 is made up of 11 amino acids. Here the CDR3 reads CSAPGPTEAFF. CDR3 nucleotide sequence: TGCAGCGCCCCAGGTCCCACTGAAGCTTTCTTT.

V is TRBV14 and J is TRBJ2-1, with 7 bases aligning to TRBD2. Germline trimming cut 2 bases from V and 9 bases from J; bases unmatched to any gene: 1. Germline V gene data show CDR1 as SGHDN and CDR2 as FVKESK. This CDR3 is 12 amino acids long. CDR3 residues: CASSQREAEQFF. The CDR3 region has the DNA TGTGCCAGCAGCCAACGGGAGGCTGAGCAGTTCTTC.